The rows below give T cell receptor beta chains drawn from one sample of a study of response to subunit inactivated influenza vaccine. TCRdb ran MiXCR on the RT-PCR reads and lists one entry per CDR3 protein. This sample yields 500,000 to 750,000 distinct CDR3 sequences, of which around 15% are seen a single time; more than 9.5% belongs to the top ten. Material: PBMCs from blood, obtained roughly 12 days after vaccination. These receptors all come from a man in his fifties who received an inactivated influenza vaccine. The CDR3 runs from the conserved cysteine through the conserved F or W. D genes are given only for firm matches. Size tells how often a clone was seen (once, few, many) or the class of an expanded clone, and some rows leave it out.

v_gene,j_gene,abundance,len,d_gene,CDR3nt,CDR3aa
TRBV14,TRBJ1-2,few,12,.,TGTGCCAGCAGCCAAGGGAGTTTGGTCTACACCTTC,CASSQGSLVYTF
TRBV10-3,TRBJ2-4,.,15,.,TGTGCCATCAGTGAGTCTCAGGGAGCCAAAAACATTCAGTACTTC,CAISESQGAKNIQYF
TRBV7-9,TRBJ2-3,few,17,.,TGTGCCAGCAGCTTCGGCAGGGGTGGTGGGTCCGCAGATACGCAGTATTTT,CASSFGRGGGSADTQYF
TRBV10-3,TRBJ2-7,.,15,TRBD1,TGTGCCATCAGTGAGTGGGGGACAGGGGGCCACGAGCAGTACTTC,CAISEWGTGGHEQYF
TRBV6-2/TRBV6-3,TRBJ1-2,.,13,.,TGTGCCAGCAGTCTAACAGGGAATGCGGGCTACACCTTC,CASSLTGNAGYTF
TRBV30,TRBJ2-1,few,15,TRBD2,TGTGCCTGGAGTGTACCCCAAGCGGGGGCCCATGAGCAGTTCTTC,CAWSVPQAGAHEQFF
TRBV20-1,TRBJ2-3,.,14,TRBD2,TGCAGTGCTAGATCGCAGCGGGAGTTAGATACGCAGTATTTT,CSARSQRELDTQYF
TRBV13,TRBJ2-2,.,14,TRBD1,TGTGCCAGCAGCATTTTACAGGGGCCCGGGGAGCTGTTTTTT,CASSILQGPGELFF
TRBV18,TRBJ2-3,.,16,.,TGTGCCAGCTCATTCTCGGCGCGGGTAGGCACAGATACGCAGTATTTT,CASSFSARVGTDTQYF
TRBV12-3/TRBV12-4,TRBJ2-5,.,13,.,TGTGCCAGCAGTTTATCGCTCACAGAGACCCAGTACTTC,CASSLSLTETQYF
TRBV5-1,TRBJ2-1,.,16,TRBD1,TGCGCCAGCAGCTTGGGAGGGACAGGGGGAGGCAATGAGCAGTTCTTC,CASSLGGTGGGNEQFF
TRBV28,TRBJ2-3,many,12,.,TGTGCCAGTAGTCCGCTCCGGGATACGCAGTATTTT,CASSPLRDTQYF
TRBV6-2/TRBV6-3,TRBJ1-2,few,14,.,TGTGCCAGCAGAGAAAATACAGGGTTGTCTGGCTACACCTTC,CASRENTGLSGYTF
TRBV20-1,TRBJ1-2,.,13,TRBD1,TGCAGTGCTAGCCCGGGACAGGGATATGGCTACACCTTC,CSASPGQGYGYTF
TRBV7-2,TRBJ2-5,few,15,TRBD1,TGTGCCAGCAGATCCGGGACAGGGGGCGCGGAGACCCAGTACTTC,CASRSGTGGAETQYF
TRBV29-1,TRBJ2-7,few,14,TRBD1,TGCAGCGTTGAGGGGAGGACAGGGGGAGGCGAGCAGTACTTC,CSVEGRTGGGEQYF
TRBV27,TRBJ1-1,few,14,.,TGTGCCAGCAGTTTCCACGGATTGAACACTGAAGCTTTCTTT,CASSFHGLNTEAFF
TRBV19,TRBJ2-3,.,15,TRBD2,TGTGCCAGTAGTGCCGCTAGCGGATTCACAGATACGCAGTATTTT,CASSAASGFTDTQYF
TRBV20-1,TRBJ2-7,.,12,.,TGCAGTGCTAGTTCTCGCGGGTACGAGCAGTACTTC,CSASSRGYEQYF
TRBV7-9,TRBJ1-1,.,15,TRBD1,TGTGCCAGCAGCAACAGCCCGGGACAGGGTACTGAAGCTTTCTTT,CASSNSPGQGTEAFF
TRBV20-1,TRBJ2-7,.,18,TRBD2,TGCAGTGCTAAATCCCGTCGGCTAGCGGGAGCCACCTCCTACGAGCAGTACTTC,CSAKSRRLAGATSYEQYF
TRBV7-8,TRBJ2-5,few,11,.,TGTGCCAGCAGCTGGACCGGGACCCAGTACTTC,CASSWTGTQYF
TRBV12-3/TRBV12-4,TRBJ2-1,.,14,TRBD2,TGTGCCAGCACTAGGACTAGCGGGGAAAATGAGCAGTTCTTC,CASTRTSGENEQFF
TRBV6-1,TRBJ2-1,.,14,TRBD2,TGTGCCAGCTGGGGTCTAGCGGGAGAAGTTGAGCAGTTCTTC,CASWGLAGEVEQFF
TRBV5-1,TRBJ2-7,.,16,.,TGCGCCAGCAGCTTGGCCTATTTAGGGGTGTCCTACGAGCAGTACTTC,CASSLAYLGVSYEQYF
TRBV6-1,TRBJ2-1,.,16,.,TGTGCCAGCAGCCAAGATCTAGCGCCTCGCTACAATGAGCAGTTCTTC,CASSQDLAPRYNEQFF
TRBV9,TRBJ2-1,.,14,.,TGTGCCAGCAGCGTAGCGGGCTTAAAGGATGAGCAGTTCTTC,CASSVAGLKDEQFF
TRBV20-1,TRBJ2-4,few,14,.,TGCAGTGCAAATCTGCTGAGCTCGGGGAACATTCAGTACTTC,CSANLLSSGNIQYF
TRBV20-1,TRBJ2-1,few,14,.,TGCAGTGCTAGCCCGGTGGGGCCCTACAATGAGCAGTTCTTC,CSASPVGPYNEQFF
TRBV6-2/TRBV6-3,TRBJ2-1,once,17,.,TGTGCCAGCAGTAGGGGGCTAGCGGTGAGAGTAGGCAATGAGCAGTTCTTC,CASSRGLAVRVGNEQFF
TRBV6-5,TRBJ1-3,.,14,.,TGTGCCAGCAGTTACTCGACAACTGGAAACACCATATATTTT,CASSYSTTGNTIYF
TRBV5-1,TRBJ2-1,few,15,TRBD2,TGCGCCAGCAGCTTGACGGGAGGGGGCTACAATGAGCAGTTCTTC,CASSLTGGGYNEQFF
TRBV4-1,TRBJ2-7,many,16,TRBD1,TGCGCCAGCAGCCAAGCAGGGGACAGCGTAACCTACGAGCAGTACTTC,CASSQAGDSVTYEQYF
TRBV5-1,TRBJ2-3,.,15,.,TGCGCCAGCAGCCCCCGGAGGCAGCAGGCAGATACGCAGTATTTT,CASSPRRQQADTQYF
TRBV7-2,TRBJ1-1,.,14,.,TGTGCCAGCAGCTCGATGAGGGGGAACACTGAAGCTTTCTTT,CASSSMRGNTEAFF
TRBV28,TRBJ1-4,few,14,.,TGTGCCAGCAGACCTATACCAACTAATGAAAAACTGTTTTTT,CASRPIPTNEKLFF
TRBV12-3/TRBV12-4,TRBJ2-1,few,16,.,TGTGCCAGCAGCACCGGGACACCTAGGCGGTACAATGAGCAGTTCTTC,CASSTGTPRRYNEQFF
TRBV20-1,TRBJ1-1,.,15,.,TGCAGTGCTAGAGATTCTGGGGGCGCTTGGGGTGAAGCTTTCTTT,CSARDSGGAWGEAFF
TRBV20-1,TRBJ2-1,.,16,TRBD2,TGCAGTGCGCGAGCTCCTAGCGGGAGGGATAGTGATGAGCAGTTCTTC,CSARAPSGRDSDEQFF
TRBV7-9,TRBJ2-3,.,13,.,TGTGCCAGCAGCTTAGTTGCGCCAGATACGCAGTATTTT,CASSLVAPDTQYF
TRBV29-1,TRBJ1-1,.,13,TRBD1,TGCAGCGTTGCCCTATTGACAGGGACTGAAGCTTTCTTT,CSVALLTGTEAFF
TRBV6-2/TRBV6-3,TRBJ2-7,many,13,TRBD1,TGTGCCAGCAAGCGGACAGGGCCACTCGAGCAGTACTTC,CASKRTGPLEQYF
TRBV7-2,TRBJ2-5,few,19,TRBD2,TGTGCCAGCAGCTTACGCTGGGGGACTAGCGGGGGGCTTCAAGAGACCCAGTACTTC,CASSLRWGTSGGLQETQYF
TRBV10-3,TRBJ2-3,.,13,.,TGTGCCATCAGGACTAGTCTCACAGATACGCAGTATTTT,CAIRTSLTDTQYF
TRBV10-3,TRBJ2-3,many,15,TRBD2,TGTGCCATCAGTGACGGCGGGGGGGACACAGATACGCAGTATTTT,CAISDGGGDTDTQYF
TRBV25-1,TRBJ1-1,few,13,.,TGTGCCAGCAGTGATACGTGGGACACTGAAGCTTTCTTT,CASSDTWDTEAFF
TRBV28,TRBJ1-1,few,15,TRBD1,TGTGCCAGCAAACAGGGGGCCTTGTCTAGGACTGAAGCTTTCTTT,CASKQGALSRTEAFF
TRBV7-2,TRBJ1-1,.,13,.,TGTGCCAGCAGCTTAGTGATAGGGACTGAAGCTTTCTTT,CASSLVIGTEAFF
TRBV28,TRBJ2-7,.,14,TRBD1,TGTGCCAGCAGATGGACAGGGTCGGCTTACGAGCAGTACTTC,CASRWTGSAYEQYF
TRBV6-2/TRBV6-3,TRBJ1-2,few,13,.,TGTGCCAGCAGTTACTGGGCAAGCTATGGCTACACCTTC,CASSYWASYGYTF
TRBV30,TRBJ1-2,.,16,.,TGTGCCTGCAGCAAAGGGCCGGGGGCCGACGGCTATGGCTACACCTTC,CACSKGPGADGYGYTF
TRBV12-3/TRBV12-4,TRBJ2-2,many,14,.,TGTGCCACGCGTGAGACAGGACGCACCGGGGAGCTGTTTTTT,CATRETGRTGELFF